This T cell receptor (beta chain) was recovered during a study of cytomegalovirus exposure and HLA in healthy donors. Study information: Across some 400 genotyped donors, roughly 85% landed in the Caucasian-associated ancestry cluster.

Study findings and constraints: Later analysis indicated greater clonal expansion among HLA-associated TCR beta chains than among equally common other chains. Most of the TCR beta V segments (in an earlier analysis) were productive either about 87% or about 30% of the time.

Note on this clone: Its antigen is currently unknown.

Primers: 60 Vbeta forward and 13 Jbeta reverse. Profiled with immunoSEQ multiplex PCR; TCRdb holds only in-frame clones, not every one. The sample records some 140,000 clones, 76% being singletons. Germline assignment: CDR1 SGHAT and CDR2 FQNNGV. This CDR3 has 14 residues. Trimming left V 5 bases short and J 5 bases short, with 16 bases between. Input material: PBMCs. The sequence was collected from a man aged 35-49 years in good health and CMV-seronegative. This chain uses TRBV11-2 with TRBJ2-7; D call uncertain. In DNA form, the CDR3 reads TGTGCCAGCAGCACCCCTTCAGTTGGCCACGAGCAGTACTTC. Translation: CASSTPSVGHEQYF.